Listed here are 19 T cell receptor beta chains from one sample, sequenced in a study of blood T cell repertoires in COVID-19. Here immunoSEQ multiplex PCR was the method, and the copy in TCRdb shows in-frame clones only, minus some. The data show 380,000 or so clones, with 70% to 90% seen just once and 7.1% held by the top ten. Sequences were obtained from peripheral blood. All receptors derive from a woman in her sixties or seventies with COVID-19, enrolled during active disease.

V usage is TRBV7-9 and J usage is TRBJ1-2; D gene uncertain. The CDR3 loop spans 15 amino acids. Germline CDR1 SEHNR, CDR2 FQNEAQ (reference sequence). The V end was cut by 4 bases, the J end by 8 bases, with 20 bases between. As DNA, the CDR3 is TGTGCCAGCAGCTCGAATCAGGACTTCCCTGGGGGCTACACCTTC. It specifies CASSSNQDFPGGYTF.

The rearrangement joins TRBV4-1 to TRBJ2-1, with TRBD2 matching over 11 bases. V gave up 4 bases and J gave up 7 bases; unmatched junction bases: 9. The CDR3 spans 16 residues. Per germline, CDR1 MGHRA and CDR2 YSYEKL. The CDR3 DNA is TGCGCCAGCAGCCGAGATAGCGGGGGGGTAAGAAATGAGCAGTTCTTC. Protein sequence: CASSRDSGGVRNEQFF.

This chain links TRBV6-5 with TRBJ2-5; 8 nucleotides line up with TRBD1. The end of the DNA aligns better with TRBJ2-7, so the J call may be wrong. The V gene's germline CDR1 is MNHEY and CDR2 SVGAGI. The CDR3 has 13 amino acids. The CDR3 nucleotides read TGTGCCGCCCAGGGGGCAAGCTCCTACGAGCAGTACTTC. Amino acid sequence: CAAQGASSYEQYF.

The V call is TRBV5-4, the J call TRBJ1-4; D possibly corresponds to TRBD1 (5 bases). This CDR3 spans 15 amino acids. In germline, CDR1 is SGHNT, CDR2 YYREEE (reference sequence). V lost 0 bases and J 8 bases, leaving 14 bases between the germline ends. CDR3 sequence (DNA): TGTGCCAGCAGCTTGGACTCAGGGTTAGGAGAAAAACTGTTTTTT. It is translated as CASSLDSGLGEKLFF. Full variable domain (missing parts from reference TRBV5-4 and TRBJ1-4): ETGVTQSPTHLIKTRGQQVTLRCSSQSGHNTVSWYQQALGQGPQFIFQYYREEENGRGNFPPRFSGLQFPNYSSELNVNALELDDSALYLCASSLDSGLGEKLFFGSGTQLSVL.

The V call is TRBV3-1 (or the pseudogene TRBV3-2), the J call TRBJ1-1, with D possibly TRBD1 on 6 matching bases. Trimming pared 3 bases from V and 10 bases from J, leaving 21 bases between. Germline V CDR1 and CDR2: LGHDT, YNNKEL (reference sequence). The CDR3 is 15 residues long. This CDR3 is CASSQDGTTQRGAFF. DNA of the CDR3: TGTGCCAGCAGCCAGGACGGGACAACCCAAAGGGGAGCTTTCTTT.

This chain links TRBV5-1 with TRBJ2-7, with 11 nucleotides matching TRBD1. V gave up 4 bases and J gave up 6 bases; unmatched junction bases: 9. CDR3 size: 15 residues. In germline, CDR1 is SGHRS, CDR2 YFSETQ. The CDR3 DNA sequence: TGCGCCAGCAGCCAAAGAGGGACAGGGGGGTCCGAGCAGTACTTC. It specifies CASSQRGTGGSEQYF. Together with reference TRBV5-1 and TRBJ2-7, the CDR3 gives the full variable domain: KAGVTQTPRYLIKTRGQQVTLSCSPISGHRSVSWYQQTPGQGLQFLFEYFSETQRNKGNFPGRFSGRQFSNSRSEMNVSTLELGDSALYLCASSQRGTGGSEQYFGPGTRLTVT.

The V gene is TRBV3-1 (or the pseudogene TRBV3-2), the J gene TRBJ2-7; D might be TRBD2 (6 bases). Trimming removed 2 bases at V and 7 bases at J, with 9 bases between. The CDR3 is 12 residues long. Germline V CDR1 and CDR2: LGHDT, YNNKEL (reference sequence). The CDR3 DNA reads TGTGCCAGCAGCCAACCCGCGGGGGAGCAGTACTTC. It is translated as CASSQPAGEQYF.

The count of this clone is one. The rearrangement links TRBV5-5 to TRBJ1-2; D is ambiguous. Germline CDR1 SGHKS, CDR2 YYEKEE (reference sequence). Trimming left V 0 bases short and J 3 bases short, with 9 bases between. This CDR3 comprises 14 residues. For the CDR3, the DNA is TGTGCCAGCAGCTTGGAAGTGGGCGACTATGGCTACACCTTC. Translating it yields CASSLEVGDYGYTF.

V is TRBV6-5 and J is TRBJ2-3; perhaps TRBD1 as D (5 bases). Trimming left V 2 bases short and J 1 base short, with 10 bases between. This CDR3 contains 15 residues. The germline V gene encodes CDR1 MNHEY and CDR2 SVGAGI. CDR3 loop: CASSYRWGRTDTQYF. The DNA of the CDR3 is TGTGCCAGCAGTTACAGGTGGGGCCGCACAGATACGCAGTATTTT.

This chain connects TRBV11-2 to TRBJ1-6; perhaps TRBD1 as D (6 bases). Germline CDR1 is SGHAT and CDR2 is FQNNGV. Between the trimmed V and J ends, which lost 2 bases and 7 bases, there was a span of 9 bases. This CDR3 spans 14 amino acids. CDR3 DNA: TGTGCCAGCAGCTTAACCACAGGGAATTCACCCCTCCACTTT. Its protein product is CASSLTTGNSPLHF.

CDR3 bases: TGTGCCATCAGCCTTCAGGGGGTCGAGACTGAAGCTTTCTTT. Protein product: CAISLQGVETEAFF. This chain joins TRBV10-3 and TRBJ1-1, with 7 bases fitting TRBD1. From germline, CDR1 is ENHRY and CDR2 SYGVKD. The CDR3 is 14 amino acids. V shed 6 bases, J shed 5 bases, and the junction held 9 bases outside the gene matches.

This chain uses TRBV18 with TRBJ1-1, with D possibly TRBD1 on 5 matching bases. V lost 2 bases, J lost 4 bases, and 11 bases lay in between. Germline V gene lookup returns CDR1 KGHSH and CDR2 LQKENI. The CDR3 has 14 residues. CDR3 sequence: CASSPVQGSTEAFF. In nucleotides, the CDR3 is TGTGCCAGCTCACCAGTTCAGGGTTCCACTGAAGCTTTCTTT.

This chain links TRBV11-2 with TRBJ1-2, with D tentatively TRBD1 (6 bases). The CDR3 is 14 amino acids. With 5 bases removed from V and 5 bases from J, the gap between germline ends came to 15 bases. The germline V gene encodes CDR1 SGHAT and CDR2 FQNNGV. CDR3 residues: CASSEPGQIYGYTF. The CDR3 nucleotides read TGTGCCAGCAGCGAACCTGGACAGATTTATGGCTACACCTTC.

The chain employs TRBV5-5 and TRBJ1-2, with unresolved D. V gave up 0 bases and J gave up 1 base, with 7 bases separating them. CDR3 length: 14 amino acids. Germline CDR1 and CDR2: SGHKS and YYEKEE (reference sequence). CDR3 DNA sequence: TGTGCCAGCAGCTTGGGGGCAGATAACTATGGCTACACCTTC. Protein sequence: CASSLGADNYGYTF.

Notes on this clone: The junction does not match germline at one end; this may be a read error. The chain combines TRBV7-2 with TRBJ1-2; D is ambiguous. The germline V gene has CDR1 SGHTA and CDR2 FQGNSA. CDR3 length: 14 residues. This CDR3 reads CASSFDGSNYDYTF. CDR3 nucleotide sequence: TGTGCCAGCAGCTTCGACGGATCTAACTATGACTACACCTTC. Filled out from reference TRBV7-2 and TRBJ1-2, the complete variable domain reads GAGVSQSPSNKVTEKGKDVELRCDPISGHTALYWYRQSLGQGLEFLIYFQGNSAPDKSGLPSDRFSAERTGGSVSTLTIQRTQQEDSAVYLCASSFDGSNYDYTFGSGTRLTVV.

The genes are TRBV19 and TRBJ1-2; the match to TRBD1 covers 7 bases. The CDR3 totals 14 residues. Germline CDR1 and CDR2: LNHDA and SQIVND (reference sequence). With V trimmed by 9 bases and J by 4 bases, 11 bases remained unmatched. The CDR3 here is CASLDRAGSYGYTF. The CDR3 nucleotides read TGTGCCAGCCTAGACAGGGCGGGTTCCTATGGCTACACCTTC.

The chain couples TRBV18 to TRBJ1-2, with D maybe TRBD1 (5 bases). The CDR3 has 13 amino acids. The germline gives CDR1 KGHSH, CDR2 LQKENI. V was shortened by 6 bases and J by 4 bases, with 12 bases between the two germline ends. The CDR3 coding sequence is TGTGCCAGCTCCCCCGGACAAAGCTATGGCTACACCTTC. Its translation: CASSPGQSYGYTF.

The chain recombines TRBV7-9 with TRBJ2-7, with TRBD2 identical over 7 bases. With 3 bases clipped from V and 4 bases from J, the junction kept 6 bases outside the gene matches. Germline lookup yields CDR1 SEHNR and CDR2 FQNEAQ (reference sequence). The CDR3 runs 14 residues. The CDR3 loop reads CASSFSGPVYEQYF. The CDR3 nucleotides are TGTGCCAGCAGCTTTAGCGGGCCCGTATACGAGCAGTACTTC.

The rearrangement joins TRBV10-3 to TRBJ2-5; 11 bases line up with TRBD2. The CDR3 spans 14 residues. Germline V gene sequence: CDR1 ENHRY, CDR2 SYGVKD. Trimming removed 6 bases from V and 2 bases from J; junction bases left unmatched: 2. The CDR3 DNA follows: TGTGCCATCAGCGGGACTAGCGGACAAGAGACCCAGTACTTC. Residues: CAISGTSGQETQYF.